Listed below are T cell receptor beta chains from one sample, sequenced in a study of T cell responses to AZD1222 COVID-19 vaccine. The table came from immunoSEQ multiplex PCR; TCRdb's copy has only in-frame clones and leaves some out. The sample carries 130,000 to 150,000 clones, 85% to 95% recorded once. The source was peripheral blood, collected on day 0 of AZD1222 vaccination. The receptors were sampled from an adult in good health. CDR3s include the opening cysteine and the closing phenylalanine or tryptophan. Clone sizes are given selectively: once, few, many, or a class where the clone is expanded.

>.|TRBV19|TRBJ1-3
CASSTRGSSGNTIYF
>.|TRBV5-1|TRBJ1-3
CASSLERSDTIYF
>.|TRBV28|TRBJ1-4
CASSISNEKLFF
>.|TRBV5-5|TRBJ2-5
CASSQGLAEETQYF
>.|TRBV7-2|TRBJ1-5
CASSLGAGARNQPQHF
>once|TRBV15|TRBJ2-1
CATSRGGVYSYNEQFF
>.|TRBV5-1|TRBJ1-2
CASSSSDGVEGYTF
>.|TRBV18|TRBJ1-1
CASSPGGSGEAFF
>.|TRBV30|TRBJ2-1
CAWSVRRDNEQFF
>.|TRBV10-2|TRBJ1-3
CASSETPGNTIYF
>.|TRBV29-1|TRBJ1-4
CSVGPGGADEKLFF
>.|TRBV2|TRBJ1-2
CASSEGRGLGYTF
>.|TRBV7-2|TRBJ2-1
CASSLRGGSNEQFF
>few|TRBV11-2|TRBJ1-2
CASRATGGFYGYTF
>once|TRBV12-3/TRBV12-4|TRBJ1-2
CASNLLGGGGYTF
>.|TRBV19|TRBJ2-2
CASSQLAGGPNTGELFF
>.|TRBV27|TRBJ1-6
CASSLSAPRGNSPLHF
>.|TRBV6-5|TRBJ1-6
CASSYRAGDNSPLHF
>.|TRBV15|TRBJ1-6
CATSRESPSSYNSPLHF
>.|TRBV5-1|TRBJ1-1
CASNAFQGRNTEAFF